The 32 T cell receptor beta chains presented below share a single source sample, sequenced in a study of blood T cell repertoires in COVID-19 (dated by TCRdb to about 2020). Libraries were made using the immunoSEQ multiplex PCR assay. In its TCRdb copy, this immuneACCESS table keeps in-frame sequences only and misses some clones. Where compared with another copy, unresolved V genes explain less than half of these, and the others have no known cause. The sample table holds around 320,000 clones, of which about 90% were seen once. The ten largest clones represent approximately 2.9% of the sample. The sample comprised PBMCs or T cells enriched from blood (not recorded which). Source of these receptors: a woman in her forties or fifties who had been exposed to COVID-19.

This clone has a single count. The J gene is TRBJ2-1, the V gene TRBV7-9; tentatively, D is TRBD2 (6 bases). This CDR3 contains 13 residues. The V gene lost 6 bases and the J gene lost 8 bases, with 14 bases spanning the gap. Germline CDR1 SEHNR, CDR2 FQNEAQ (reference sequence). The DNA for the CDR3 is TGTGCCAGCAGGACGGGAGAAAGCGATGAGCAGTTCTTC. Its protein is CASRTGESDEQFF. The whole variable domain, remainder taken from reference TRBV7-9 and TRBJ2-1, is DTGVSQNPRHKITKRGQNVTFRCDPISEHNRLYWYRQTLGQGPEFLTYFQNEAQLEKSRLLSDRFSAERPKGSFSTLEIQRTEQGDSAMYLCASRTGESDEQFFGPGTRLTVL.

The chain is built from TRBV27 and TRBJ2-1, with TRBD2 matching over 8 bases. The CDR3 contains 16 residues. Trimming cost V 7 bases and J 0 bases; bases outside gene matches: 8. Per germline, CDR1 MNHEY and CDR2 SMNVEV (reference sequence). This CDR3 reads CASTSAGATSYNEQFF. The CDR3 nucleotides read TGTGCCAGCACCTCAGCGGGGGCTACCTCCTACAATGAGCAGTTCTTC.

The V gene is TRBV7-2, the J gene TRBJ1-5; 10 nucleotides agree with TRBD1. The trim removed 4 bases at V and 5 bases at J, leaving 11 bases unmatched. CDR3 length: 17 amino acids. Germline CDR1 reads SGHTA; CDR2 reads FQGNSA. The CDR3 spells CASSSRPGQGLDQPQHF. Written as DNA, the CDR3 is TGTGCCAGCAGCTCCCGACCGGGACAGGGGCTTGATCAGCCCCAGCATTTT.

This chain uses TRBV19 with TRBJ1-5; maybe TRBD1 (6 bases). V was pared by 5 bases and J by 0 bases, with 11 bases between. Germline CDR1 and CDR2: LNHDA and SQIVND (reference sequence). CDR3 length: 15 amino acids. CDR3 bases: TGTGCCAGTAGTCCCCGGACAGATAGCAATCAGCCCCAGCATTTT. This gives the protein CASSPRTDSNQPQHF. The full variable domain, in which reference TRBV19 and TRBJ1-5 provide the parts outside the CDR3, is DGGITQSPKYLFRKEGQNVTLSCEQNLNHDAMYWYRQDPGQGLRLIYYSQIVNDFQKGDIAEGYSVSREKKESFPLTVTSAQKNPTAFYLCASSPRTDSNQPQHFGDGTRLSIL.

The chain carries TRBV27 and TRBJ1-1; a weak D match, TRBD1 (5 bases). The V gene lost 6 bases and the J gene lost 8 bases, with 13 bases spanning the gap. This CDR3 contains 12 residues. Per the germline V gene, CDR1 is MNHEY and CDR2 is SMNVEV (reference sequence). CDR3 amino acids: CASSDKAGEAFF. The CDR3 bases are TGTGCCAGCAGCGACAAGGCAGGGGAAGCTTTCTTT.

The chain joins TRBV5-1 to TRBJ2-7, with TRBD1 as a possible D gene (6 bases). In germline, CDR1 is SGHRS, CDR2 YFSETQ. V lost 0 bases and J lost 3, with 10 bases in between. The CDR3 sequence is 14 residues long. The CDR3 here is CASSLGGPNYEQYF. Here the CDR3 DNA reads TGCGCCAGCAGCTTGGGGGGGCCGAACTACGAGCAGTACTTC.

The chain employs TRBV19 and TRBJ1-1; 8 positions agree with TRBD1. Germline CDR1 is LNHDA and CDR2 is SQIVND (reference sequence). The V and J ends lost 5 bases and 4 bases, in that order; junction bases with no gene match: 6. The CDR3 is made up of 14 amino acids. The DNA of the CDR3 is TGTGCCAGTAGTGTTGACAGGGGAGCCACTGAAGCTTTCTTT. Amino acids: CASSVDRGATEAFF.

The V call is TRBV9, the J call TRBJ2-1; TRBD2 might be the D (5 bases). Germline-derived CDR1 and CDR2 are SGDLS and YYNGEE. The CDR3 sequence is 14 residues long. V was pared by 0 bases and J by 9 bases, with 13 bases between. The CDR3 sequence is CASSVGTLGGEQFF. In DNA, the CDR3 is TGTGCCAGCAGCGTAGGGACTCTCGGCGGTGAGCAGTTCTTC.

The genes are TRBV6-5 and TRBJ2-7, with TRBD1 as a possible D gene (6 bases). The CDR3 spans 14 residues. Germline assignment: CDR1 MNHEY and CDR2 SVGAGI. The V gene lost 8 bases and the J gene lost 4 bases, with 18 bases spanning the gap. Here the CDR3 reads CASQAQGDSYEQYF. CDR3 coding DNA: TGTGCCAGCCAAGCACAGGGCGATTCTTACGAGCAGTACTTC.

The gene calls are TRBV11-2 and TRBJ2-1, with D possibly being TRBD2 (6 bases). V was pared by 1 base and J by 4 bases, with 14 bases between. This CDR3 region has 16 residues. Germline V gene data show CDR1 as SGHAT and CDR2 as FQNNGV. CDR3 sequence: CASSLAYGGAYNEQFF. CDR3 DNA sequence: TGTGCCAGCAGCTTAGCCTACGGGGGAGCATACAATGAGCAGTTCTTC.

The chain links TRBV5-6 to TRBJ1-4; 10 bases are shared with TRBD1. With V trimmed by 1 base and J by 4 bases, 4 bases remained unmatched. This CDR3 has 16 residues. Germline values: CDR1 SGHDT, CDR2 YYEEEE. CDR3 nucleotide sequence: TGTGCCAGCAGCTTGATGGGACAGGGGCTTAATGAAAAACTGTTTTTT. Translation: CASSLMGQGLNEKLFF.

V and J are TRBV10-3 and TRBJ1-3, with 7 nucleotides matching TRBD1. V was clipped by 11 bases and J by 2 bases; unmatched bases: 12. This CDR3 spans 15 amino acids. Germline loops: CDR1 ENHRY, CDR2 SYGVKD. The CDR3 loop reads CASARQGQPGNTIYF. The CDR3 DNA is TGTGCCTCGGCTAGACAGGGACAGCCTGGAAACACCATATATTTT.

This chain joins TRBV10-1 and TRBJ2-1; TRBD2 is a possible D gene (6 bases). CDR3 length equals 15 residues. V lost 4 bases to trimming and J lost 9 bases, with 19 bases between them. Germline V gene sequence: CDR1 WNHNN, CDR2 SYGVQD (reference sequence). CDR3 region: CASSGCTFLGSEQFF. The CDR3 nucleotides read TGCGCCAGCAGTGGGTGTACGTTTCTCGGGAGTGAGCAGTTCTTC.

The V and J genes are TRBV19 and TRBJ2-7; TRBD1 agrees at 8 bases. There are 14 residues in the CDR3. V lost 3 bases, J lost 5 bases, and 6 bases stayed unmatched. Per germline, CDR1 LNHDA and CDR2 SQIVND (reference sequence). CDR3 in amino acids: CASSIRTGLNEQYF. CDR3 bases: TGTGCCAGTAGTATCAGGACAGGGCTAAACGAGCAGTACTTC.

This clone showed up just a few times. The CDR3 nucleotides are TGTGCCAGCAGCCCCGGCCTAGCGGTCTACGAGCAGTACTTC. This translates into CASSPGLAVYEQYF. The rearrangement links TRBV7-9 to TRBJ2-7; 7 nucleotides match TRBD2. V lost 5 bases, J lost 3 bases, and 7 bases stayed unmatched. The germline gives CDR1 SEHNR, CDR2 FQNEAQ (reference sequence). There are 14 residues in the CDR3.

The rearrangement links TRBV27 to TRBJ2-4, with 7 bases identical to TRBD2. The CDR3 is 12 residues long. In germline, CDR1 is MNHEY, CDR2 SMNVEV (reference sequence). The junction had 7 bases not matched to a gene; V was cut back by 6 bases and J by 11 bases. CDR3 loop: CASRGGKLVQYF. CDR3 nucleotide sequence: TGTGCCAGCAGGGGGGGGAAACTTGTTCAGTACTTC.

This clone was seen a few times. V gene TRBV28 combines with J gene TRBJ2-2; 9 bases are a match to TRBD2. The CDR3 has 17 amino acids. V shed 4 bases and J 4 bases; nucleotides not matched to a gene: 10. Germline V CDR1 and CDR2: MDHEN, SYDVKM. CDR3 DNA: TGTGCCAGCAGTTCCCCCGGGGAGCGGGGGGTCACCGGGGAGCTGTTTTTT. This gives the protein CASSSPGERGVTGELFF.

The gene calls are TRBV6-5 and TRBJ1-5, with unresolved D. Germline V gene data show CDR1 as MNHEY and CDR2 as SVGAGI. The CDR3 contains 13 residues. The V end lost 6 bases, the J end lost 3 bases, and 9 bases lay between the germline ends. CDR3 residues: CASRAFFNQPQHF. The CDR3 nucleotides are TGTGCCAGCAGGGCCTTTTTCAATCAGCCCCAGCATTTT.

V usage is TRBV5-8 and J usage is TRBJ1-2; D is undetermined. Germline values: CDR1 SGHTS, CDR2 YDEGEE. The CDR3 loop spans 14 amino acids. Trimming shortened V by 4 bases and J by 4 bases, and 14 bases separated the two germline ends. The chain's CDR3 is CASSAQPFIYGYTF. In DNA form, the CDR3 reads TGTGCCAGCAGCGCACAGCCCTTCATCTATGGCTACACCTTC.

V is TRBV28 and J is TRBJ2-1, with 7 bases aligning to TRBD1. Unmatched junction bases numbered 10, after V lost 8 bases and J lost 6 bases. CDR3 length equals 14 residues. Germline CDR1 is MDHEN and CDR2 is SYDVKM. CDR3 nucleotides: TGTGCCAGCGGAGACAGGGATAATTTCAATGAGCAGTTCTTC. It yields the protein CASGDRDNFNEQFF.

The chain has TRBV2 and TRBJ2-1; no clear D gene. CDR1 is SNHLY and CDR2 is FYNNEI in the germline V gene. CDR3 length equals 14 residues. With 5 bases removed from V and 3 bases from J, the gap between germline ends came to 11 bases. CDR3 protein: CASSPALFYNEQFF. The CDR3 DNA follows: TGTGCCAGCAGTCCCGCGCTCTTCTACAATGAGCAGTTCTTC.

V and J are TRBV7-9 and TRBJ1-5; D call uncertain. Trimming pared 5 bases from V and 0 bases from J, leaving 14 bases between. CDR1 SEHNR and CDR2 FQNEAQ come from the germline V gene (reference sequence). This CDR3 has 16 residues. CDR3 nucleotides: TGTGCCAGCAGCCAAGATGGGCCTGATAGCAATCAGCCCCAGCATTTT. The encoded protein is CASSQDGPDSNQPQHF.

The chain joins TRBV19 to TRBJ1-1, with a tentative D call TRBD1 (5 bases). Germline V gene lookup returns CDR1 LNHDA and CDR2 SQIVND (reference sequence). The CDR3 has 15 residues. Trimming removed 3 bases at V and 2 bases at J, with 13 bases between. The CDR3 loop reads CASSIRPGINTEAFF. In nucleotides, the CDR3 is TGTGCCAGTAGTATTCGTCCAGGGATAAACACTGAAGCTTTCTTT.

J is TRBJ2-2 and V is TRBV5-1; no firm D call. The V gene lost 0 bases and the J gene lost 0 bases, with 12 bases spanning the gap. The germline V gene has CDR1 SGHRS and CDR2 YFSETQ. This CDR3 comprises 17 residues. The CDR3 nucleotides read TGCGCCAGCAGCTTGGCTGGGCCAGGCCCGAACACCGGGGAGCTGTTTTTT. This gives the protein CASSLAGPGPNTGELFF. Filled out from reference TRBV5-1 and TRBJ2-2, the complete variable domain reads KAGVTQTPRYLIKTRGQQVTLSCSPISGHRSVSWYQQTPGQGLQFLFEYFSETQRNKGNFPGRFSGRQFSNSRSEMNVSTLELGDSALYLCASSLAGPGPNTGELFFGEGSRLTVL.

The chain links TRBV6-5 to TRBJ2-7; a weak D match, TRBD1 (6 bases). Per the germline V gene, CDR1 is MNHEY and CDR2 is SVGAGI. V was pared by 5 bases and J by 5 bases, with 10 bases between. The CDR3 length is 12 residues. The CDR3 nucleotides are TGTGCCAGCAGTCCCGACAGGAACGAGCAGTACTTC. It yields the protein CASSPDRNEQYF.

Worth noting for this clone: The same CDR3 is also encoded by other DNA sequences in this sample. V is TRBV10-3 and J is TRBJ2-5; D not certain. Deletions cut 4 bases from V and 2 bases from J, with 8 bases between. Per germline, CDR1 ENHRY and CDR2 SYGVKD. This CDR3 has 13 residues. The CDR3 bases are TGTGCCATCAGTGGCACAGATCAAGAGACCCAGTACTTC. Amino acids: CAISGTDQETQYF.

V usage is TRBV9 and J usage is TRBJ2-5; 10 positions match TRBD1. Trimming took 2 bases from V and 4 from J; bases not matched to a gene: 8. Germline CDR1 and CDR2: SGDLS and YYNGEE. The CDR3 consists of 16 residues. The CDR3 reads CASSVGTGEGGETQYF. CDR3 DNA sequence: TGTGCCAGCAGCGTGGGGACAGGGGAGGGCGGAGAGACCCAGTACTTC.

J is TRBJ1-2 and V is TRBV9, with a possible D match to TRBD1 (6 bases). Per germline, CDR1 SGDLS and CDR2 YYNGEE. The CDR3 runs 15 residues. The germline V and J ends were trimmed by 4 bases and 4 bases, with 17 bases remaining between them. DNA for the CDR3: TGTGCCAGCAGCCCGAACAGACAGGAGATCTATGGCTACACCTTC. It translates to CASSPNRQEIYGYTF.

This clone was seen a handful of times. This chain connects TRBV5-1 to TRBJ1-2; D may be TRBD1 (6 bases). The CDR3 length is 14 residues. V was clipped by 4 bases and J by 4 bases, with 14 bases between them. CDR1 is SGHRS, CDR2 YFSETQ, per germline. The CDR3 reads CASSASQGSYGYTF. CDR3 sequence (DNA): TGCGCCAGCAGCGCGTCTCAGGGGAGCTATGGCTACACCTTC.

V usage is TRBV5-6 and J usage is TRBJ1-1, with 7 positions matching TRBD1. Germline CDR1 SGHDT, CDR2 YYEEEE. The length of the CDR3 is 15 residues. V lost 5 bases to trimming and J lost 0 bases; unmatched junction nucleotides: 7. The CDR3 region is CASSSSGQMNTEAFF. CDR3 sequence (DNA): TGTGCCAGCAGTTCCTCGGGACAGATGAACACTGAAGCTTTCTTT.

The V gene is TRBV19, the J gene TRBJ2-1; 7 positions match TRBD2. The CDR3 is 14 amino acids. The J segment lost 4 bases and the V segment lost 3 bases, leaving 3 bases of the junction unmatched. Germline lookup yields CDR1 LNHDA and CDR2 SQIVND (reference sequence). CDR3 protein: CASSIQRGYNEQFF. The CDR3 DNA is TGTGCCAGTAGTATCCAGCGGGGATACAATGAGCAGTTCTTC.

CDR3 region: CASSEGETGANVLTF. For the CDR3, the DNA is TGTGCCAGCAGTGAAGGGGAGACCGGGGCCAACGTCCTGACTTTC. The J gene is TRBJ2-6, the V gene TRBV6-1, with D tentatively TRBD2 (5 bases). The V end lost 1 base, the J end lost 4 bases, and 8 bases lay between the germline ends. The CDR3 extends over 15 amino acids. Germline CDR1 reads MNHNS; CDR2 reads SASEGT.